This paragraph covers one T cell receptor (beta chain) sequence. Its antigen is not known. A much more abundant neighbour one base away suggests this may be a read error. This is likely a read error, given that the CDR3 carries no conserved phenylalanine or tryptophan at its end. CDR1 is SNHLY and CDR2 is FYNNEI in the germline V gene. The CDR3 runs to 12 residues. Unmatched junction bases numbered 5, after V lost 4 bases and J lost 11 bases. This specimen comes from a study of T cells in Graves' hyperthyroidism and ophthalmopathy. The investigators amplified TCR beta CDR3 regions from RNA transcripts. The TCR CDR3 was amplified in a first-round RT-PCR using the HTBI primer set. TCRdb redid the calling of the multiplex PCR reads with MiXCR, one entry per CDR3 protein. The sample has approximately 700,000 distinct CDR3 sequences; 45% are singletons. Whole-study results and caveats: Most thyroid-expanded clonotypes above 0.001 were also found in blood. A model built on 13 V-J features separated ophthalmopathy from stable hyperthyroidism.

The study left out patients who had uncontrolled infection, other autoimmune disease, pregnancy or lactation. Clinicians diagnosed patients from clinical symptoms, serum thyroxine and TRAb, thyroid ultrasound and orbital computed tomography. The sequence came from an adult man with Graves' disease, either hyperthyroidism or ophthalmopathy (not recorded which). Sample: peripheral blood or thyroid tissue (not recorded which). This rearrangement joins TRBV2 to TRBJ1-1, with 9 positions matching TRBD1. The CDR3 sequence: CASSADRGGAFL. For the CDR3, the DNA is TGTGCCAGCAGTGCGGACAGGGGTGGCGCTTTCCTT.